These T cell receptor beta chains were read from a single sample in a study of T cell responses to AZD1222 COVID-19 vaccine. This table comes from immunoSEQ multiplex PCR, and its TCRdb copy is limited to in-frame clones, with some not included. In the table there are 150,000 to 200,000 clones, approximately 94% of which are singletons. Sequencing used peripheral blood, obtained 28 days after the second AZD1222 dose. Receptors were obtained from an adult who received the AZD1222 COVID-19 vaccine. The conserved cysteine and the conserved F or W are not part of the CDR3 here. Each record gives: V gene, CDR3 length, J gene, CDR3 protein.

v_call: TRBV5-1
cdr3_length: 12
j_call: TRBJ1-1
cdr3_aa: ASSWQAGNTEAF

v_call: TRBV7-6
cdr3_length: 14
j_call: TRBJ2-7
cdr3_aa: ASSLARSGGGYEQY

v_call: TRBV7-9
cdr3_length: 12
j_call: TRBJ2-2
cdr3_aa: ASSLDPVPGELF

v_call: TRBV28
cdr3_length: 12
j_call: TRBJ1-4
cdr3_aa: ASGSGRGNEKLF

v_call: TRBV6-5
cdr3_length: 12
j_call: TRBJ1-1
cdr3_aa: ASPNRPAGTEAF

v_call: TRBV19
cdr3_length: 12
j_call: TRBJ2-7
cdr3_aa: ASRFRSGQGEQY

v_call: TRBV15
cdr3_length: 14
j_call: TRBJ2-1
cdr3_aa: ATSRVAGVVAHEQF

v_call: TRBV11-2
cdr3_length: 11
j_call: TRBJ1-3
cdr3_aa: ASTTGPGNTIY

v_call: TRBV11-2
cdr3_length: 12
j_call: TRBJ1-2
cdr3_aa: ASSSGQGFYGYT

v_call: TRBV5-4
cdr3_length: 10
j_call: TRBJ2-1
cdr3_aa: ASSVSYNEQF

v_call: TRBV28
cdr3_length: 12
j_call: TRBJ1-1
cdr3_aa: ASSKGQANTEAF

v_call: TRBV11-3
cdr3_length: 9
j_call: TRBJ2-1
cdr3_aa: ASSFYNEQF